The rows below give T cell receptor beta chains drawn from one sample of a study of sequential checkpoint blockade in melanoma. Repertoires were generated with immunoSEQ multiplex PCR, while TCRdb's copy carries only in-frame clones and drops some. The repertoire holds over 3,000 clones, with roughly 23% as singletons. The sequencing here drew on tumor tissue (inferred from file names), taken from a patient given nivolumab and ipilimumab in sequence. These TCRs come from a human donor with melanoma. Both conserved end residues are part of each CDR3. A D gene is named only where the DNA matches it firmly. Where a row states a size, it is once, few, many or the class of an expanded clone; other rows omit it.

abundance: -; d_gene: -; j_gene: TRBJ1-1; v_gene: TRBV12-5; CDR3nt: TGTGCTAGTGGTTTGGTACGTGGCGGGCTGAACACTGAAGCTTTCTTT; CDR3aa: CASGLVRGGLNTEAFF
abundance: -; d_gene: TRBD2; j_gene: TRBJ2-3; v_gene: TRBV28; CDR3nt: TGTGCCACCGGAGCGGGAGGCACAGATACGCAGTATTTT; CDR3aa: CATGAGGTDTQYF
abundance: large; d_gene: -; j_gene: TRBJ2-2; v_gene: TRBV11-3; CDR3nt: TGTGCCAGCACCTCGGACAAACCGCCCGGGGAGCTGTTTTTT; CDR3aa: CASTSDKPPGELFF
abundance: few; d_gene: -; j_gene: TRBJ1-2; v_gene: TRBV6-8; CDR3nt: TGTGCCAGCAGTTACGATAACTATGGCTACACCTTC; CDR3aa: CASSYDNYGYTF
abundance: -; d_gene: -; j_gene: TRBJ2-5; v_gene: TRBV11-3; CDR3nt: TGTGCCAGCAGCTTAGTCCACGGCCAAGAGACCCAGTACTTC; CDR3aa: CASSLVHGQETQYF
abundance: -; d_gene: TRBD2; j_gene: TRBJ2-3; v_gene: TRBV19; CDR3nt: TGTGCCAGTAGTATGGTAGAGGGAGGGCAGGCAGATACGCAGTATTTT; CDR3aa: CASSMVEGGQADTQYF
abundance: few; d_gene: -; j_gene: TRBJ1-1; v_gene: TRBV25-1; CDR3nt: TGTGCCAGCAGTGGGCCAGGACACCTACCCGGGAACACTGAAGCTTTCTTT; CDR3aa: CASSGPGHLPGNTEAFF
abundance: few; d_gene: TRBD2; j_gene: TRBJ2-2; v_gene: TRBV11-3; CDR3nt: TGTGCCAGCAGTCCGATAGCGGGCACCGGGGAGCTGTTTTTT; CDR3aa: CASSPIAGTGELFF
abundance: few; d_gene: TRBD1; j_gene: TRBJ1-2; v_gene: TRBV6-8; CDR3nt: TGTGCCAGCAGTTCTTTGGGGACAGGGGAGGCTGGCTACACCTTC; CDR3aa: CASSSLGTGEAGYTF
abundance: -; d_gene: -; j_gene: TRBJ1-2; v_gene: TRBV28; CDR3nt: TGTGCCAGCAGTTTTGGTATCTATGGCTACACCTTC; CDR3aa: CASSFGIYGYTF